Following are 24 T cell receptor beta chains from one sample sequenced in a study of cytomegalovirus exposure and HLA in healthy donors. The data were produced by immunoSEQ multiplex PCR, yet TCRdb's version contains in-frame clones alone and is incomplete. Of 150,000 or so clones detected, about 83% appear once; the ten largest clones hold roughly 1.5%. Material for sequencing was PBMCs. These receptors all stem from a woman aged 30 to 39 in good health and CMV-seronegative.

The V and J genes are TRBV5-4 and TRBJ1-1; D remains unclear. The CDR3 is 11 amino acids. CDR1 is SGHNT and CDR2 is YYREEE in the germline V gene (reference sequence). Trimming removed 4 bases from V and 2 bases from J, with 3 bases in between. CDR3: CASSLNTEAFF. In DNA form, the CDR3 reads TGTGCCAGCAGCCTAAACACTGAAGCTTTCTTT.

The chain uses TRBV30 and TRBJ1-5, with D perhaps matching TRBD1 (6 bases). The CDR3 sequence is 14 residues long. The V end lost 2 bases, the J end lost 0 bases, and 8 bases lay between the germline ends. CDR1 and CDR2 from the germline V gene are GTSNPN and SVGIG (reference sequence). Written as DNA, the CDR3 is TGTGCCTGGAGTCGGGGGGCTAGCAATCAGCCCCAGCATTTT. Translation: CAWSRGASNQPQHF.

This clone has only one observation. V usage is TRBV5-6 and J usage is TRBJ2-7, with 9 nucleotides matching TRBD2. This CDR3 is 16 amino acids long. The V gene's germline CDR1 is SGHDT and CDR2 YYEEEE. V dropped 4 bases and J dropped 2; count of bases not matched to a gene: 10. In nucleotides, the CDR3 is TGTGCCAGCAGCCTGAGGGCGACTAGCGGCCCCTACGAGCAGTACTTC. Amino acid sequence: CASSLRATSGPYEQYF.

This clone turned up a few times. J is TRBJ1-5 and V is TRBV27; D remains ambiguous. Deletions cut 3 bases from V and 6 bases from J, with 12 bases between. The CDR3 is 14 residues long. The V gene's germline CDR1 is MNHEY and CDR2 SMNVEV (reference sequence). This chain's CDR3 is CASSFRGGSQPQHF. The DNA of the CDR3 is TGTGCCAGCAGTTTCAGAGGTGGCAGTCAGCCCCAGCATTTT.

The chain couples TRBV13 to TRBJ2-7, with TRBD2 matching over 10 bases. After removal of 3 bases from V and 0 bases from J, the junction contained 11 bases not matched to a gene. The germline V gene encodes CDR1 PRHDT and CDR2 FYEKMQ (reference sequence). The CDR3 spans 18 residues. CDR3 in DNA: TGTGCCAGCAGCTTTAAGCGGGCTAGCGGGAGCAGCTCCTACGAGCAGTACTTC. Translation: CASSFKRASGSSSYEQYF. Full variable domain (remainder filled in from reference TRBV13 and TRBJ2-7): AAGVIQSPRHLIKEKRETATLKCYPIPRHDTVYWYQQGPGQDPQFLISFYEKMQSDKGSIPDRFSAQQFSDYHSELNMSSLELGDSALYFCASSFKRASGSSSYEQYFGPGTRLTVT.

This clone was observed once. The J gene is TRBJ1-6, the V gene TRBV19, with 9 nucleotides matching TRBD1. The CDR3 has 15 residues. Losses at the gene ends were 6 bases for V and 6 bases for J; bases not matched to a gene: 6. The germline gives CDR1 LNHDA, CDR2 SQIVND (reference sequence). CDR3 loop: CASSMGDRANSPLHF. CDR3 nucleotides: TGTGCCAGTAGCATGGGGGACAGGGCTAATTCACCCCTCCACTTT. Complete variable domain (other parts from reference TRBV19 and TRBJ1-6): DGGITQSPKYLFRKEGQNVTLSCEQNLNHDAMYWYRQDPGQGLRLIYYSQIVNDFQKGDIAEGYSVSREKKESFPLTVTSAQKNPTAFYLCASSMGDRANSPLHFGNGTRLTVT.

J is TRBJ2-5 and V is TRBV25-1; 16 bases match TRBD2. V was pared by 6 bases and J by 4 bases, with 5 bases of the junction left unmatched. The CDR3 runs to 16 residues. Looked up from germline, CDR1 is MGHDK and CDR2 is SYGVNS. CDR3 sequence reads: CASSGTSGGARETQYF. CDR3 bases: TGTGCCAGCAGCGGGACTAGCGGGGGGGCCCGAGAGACCCAGTACTTC. The whole variable domain, remainder taken from reference TRBV25-1 and TRBJ2-5, is EADIYQTPRYLVIGTGKKITLECSQTMGHDKMYWYQQDPGMELHLIHYSYGVNSTEKGDLSSESTVSRIRTEHFPLTLESARPSHTSQYLCASSGTSGGARETQYFGPGTRLLVL.

This clone was observed once. The chain employs TRBV2 and TRBJ2-3; 7 bases agree with TRBD1. The V gene's germline CDR1 is SNHLY and CDR2 FYNNEI. J lost 3 bases, V lost 10 bases, and 10 bases had no gene match. The CDR3 spans 14 residues. As DNA, the CDR3 is TGTGCCAACCAAGACAGGGTTGGTACAGATACGCAGTATTTT. Encoded protein: CANQDRVGTDTQYF.

This chain uses TRBV5-6 with TRBJ2-7, with 11 bases aligning to TRBD2. The CDR3 loop spans 15 amino acids. Losses at the gene ends were 5 bases for V and 1 base for J; bases not matched to a gene: 5. Per the germline V gene, CDR1 is SGHDT and CDR2 is YYEEEE. The CDR3 is CASRIGTSGSYEQYF. CDR3 nucleotide sequence: TGTGCCAGCAGGATTGGGACTAGCGGTTCCTACGAGCAGTACTTC.

The gene calls are TRBV7-9 and TRBJ1-5; 7 bases match TRBD1. The CDR3 runs to 14 residues. The junction had 4 bases not matched to a gene; V was cut back by 8 bases and J by 0 bases. Germline V lookup: CDR1 SEHNR, CDR2 FQNEAQ (reference sequence). The CDR3 protein is CASGTVYSNQPQHF. The CDR3 bases are TGTGCCAGCGGGACAGTTTATAGCAATCAGCCCCAGCATTTT. The complete variable domain, with remaining parts taken from reference TRBV7-9 and TRBJ1-5, reads DTGVSQNPRHKITKRGQNVTFRCDPISEHNRLYWYRQTLGQGPEFLTYFQNEAQLEKSRLLSDRFSAERPKGSFSTLEIQRTEQGDSAMYLCASGTVYSNQPQHFGDGTRLSIL.

CDR3 bases: TGTGCCAGCAGTGAAAAGCGGGATGAGCAGTTCTTC. It yields the protein CASSEKRDEQFF. The genes are TRBV25-1 and TRBJ2-1; D is possibly TRBD2 (6 bases). Trimming removed 2 bases from V and 8 bases from J, with 7 bases in between. The CDR3 length is 12 residues. Germline assignment: CDR1 MGHDK and CDR2 SYGVNS.

V gene TRBV4-1 combines with J gene TRBJ2-7; 8 nucleotides align to TRBD2. The CDR3 extends over 15 amino acids. The junction had 8 bases not matched to a gene; V was cut back by 0 bases and J by 7 bases. Germline V gives CDR1 MGHRA, CDR2 YSYEKL. The CDR3 is CASSQDRAGAGEQYF. In DNA, the CDR3 is TGCGCCAGCAGCCAAGATCGAGCGGGGGCGGGAGAGCAGTACTTC.

The chain has TRBV9 and TRBJ2-2; 14 nucleotides match TRBD2. Germline V gene lookup returns CDR1 SGDLS and CDR2 YYNGEE. V was clipped by 0 bases and J by 6 bases; unmatched bases: 7. This CDR3 spans 18 amino acids. Written as DNA, the CDR3 is TGTGCCAGCAGCGTAGATAGAGGACTAGCGGGGGGAGCCGGGGAGCTGTTTTTT. It is translated as CASSVDRGLAGGAGELFF.

CDR3 bases: TGTGCCAGCTCACCACGTCCTGCCGTGACTCGTTACGAGCAGTACTTC. Translation gives CASSPRPAVTRYEQYF. The chain links TRBV18 to TRBJ2-7; D not certain. The CDR3 is 16 amino acids. The V gene's germline CDR1 is KGHSH and CDR2 LQKENI. V was trimmed by 1 base and J by 4 bases, leaving 17 bases between them.

The chain is built from TRBV7-2 and TRBJ2-7; TRBD2 is a possible D gene (5 bases). Germline V gene data show CDR1 as SGHTA and CDR2 as FQGNSA. V lost 1 base and J 2 bases, leaving 18 bases between the germline ends. The CDR3 covers 17 residues. CDR3 coding DNA: TGTGCCAGCAGCTTAGGTTGGGCGGGTCGCGAGGCCTACGAGCAGTACTTC. Residues: CASSLGWAGREAYEQYF.

Written as DNA, the CDR3 is TGTGCCAGCAGTGAGGACAGGGAAGAGACCCAGTACTTC. Residues: CASSEDREETQYF. The rearrangement uses TRBV2 and TRBJ2-5, with 8 nucleotides matching TRBD1. The CDR3 extends over 13 amino acids. The J segment lost 3 bases and the V segment lost 3 bases, leaving 0 bases of the junction unmatched. From germline, CDR1 is SNHLY and CDR2 FYNNEI.

The CDR3 region is CASSETGANTGELFF. In DNA, the CDR3 is TGTGCCAGCAGTGAAACCGGGGCGAACACCGGGGAGCTGTTTTTT. V is TRBV6-1 and J is TRBJ2-2, with D possibly being TRBD2 (5 bases). This CDR3 comprises 15 residues. V was shortened by 2 bases and J by 0 bases, with 7 bases between the two germline ends. CDR1 MNHNS and CDR2 SASEGT come from the germline V gene.

The chain combines TRBV6-6 with TRBJ1-2; 12 nucleotides match TRBD1. Looked up from germline, CDR1 is MNHNY and CDR2 is SVGAGI (reference sequence). V dropped 6 bases and J dropped 6; count of bases not matched to a gene: 5. The CDR3 spans 14 residues. The CDR3 DNA reads as TGTGCCAGCAGCTCCGGGACAGGGGGCAATGGCTACACCTTC. It specifies CASSSGTGGNGYTF.

The chain uses TRBV19 and TRBJ2-7, with a weak D call TRBD1 (6 bases). Germline V gives CDR1 LNHDA, CDR2 SQIVND (reference sequence). This CDR3 is built from 19 residues. The ends were cut back, 3 bases at V and 4 bases at J, with 28 bases in the middle. Here the CDR3 reads CASSIIFRTEAKLGYEQYF. DNA for the CDR3: TGTGCCAGTAGTATCATCTTTAGGACAGAGGCTAAACTGGGGTACGAGCAGTACTTC.

The chain has TRBV9 and TRBJ2-3; 8 bases agree with TRBD2. The CDR3 is made up of 17 amino acids. Losses at the gene ends were 3 bases for V and 0 bases for J; bases not matched to a gene: 9. Germline CDR1 and CDR2: SGDLS and YYNGEE. CDR3 bases: TGTGCCAGCAGCGGCAGCCTTAGCGGGGATAGCACAGATACGCAGTATTTT. Encoded protein: CASSGSLSGDSTDTQYF.

This clone has a single count. The chain carries TRBV19 and TRBJ2-7; TRBD2 is a possible D gene (6 bases). The V and J ends lost 3 bases and 4 bases respectively, with 10 bases between them. The germline V gene encodes CDR1 LNHDA and CDR2 SQIVND (reference sequence). The CDR3 loop spans 13 amino acids. Here the CDR3 DNA reads TGTGCCAGTAGTATCGGGGGTCGTTACGAGCAGTACTTC. This translates into CASSIGGRYEQYF.

This sequence joins TRBV5-1 and TRBJ2-7; 9 bases are shared with TRBD2. With V trimmed by 0 bases and J by 0 bases, 7 bases remained unmatched. CDR1 is SGHRS and CDR2 is YFSETQ in the germline V gene. This CDR3 is built from 17 residues. CDR3 protein: CASSLVISGGYSYEQYF. DNA of the CDR3: TGCGCCAGCAGCTTGGTTATTAGCGGGGGCTACTCCTACGAGCAGTACTTC.

The chain is built from TRBV11-2 and TRBJ2-7; 9 bases match TRBD2. The V and J ends lost 5 bases and 2 bases, in that order; junction bases with no gene match: 7. CDR3 length: 15 amino acids. CDR1 is SGHAT, CDR2 FQNNGV, per germline. In DNA, the CDR3 is TGTGCCAGCAGCCGGGGGCTAGCGGGGACCTACGAGCAGTACTTC. This encodes CASSRGLAGTYEQYF.

The chain joins TRBV19 to TRBJ1-1; D might be TRBD1 (5 bases). Trimming stripped 7 bases from V and 0 bases from J, with 15 bases between. The V gene's germline CDR1 is LNHDA and CDR2 SQIVND (reference sequence). This CDR3 is built from 15 residues. The CDR3 sequence: CASTLTQAMNTEAFF. CDR3 nucleotides: TGTGCCAGTACCCTGACACAGGCAATGAACACTGAAGCTTTCTTT. The variable domain in full, with the rest retrieved from reference TRBV19 and TRBJ1-1, is DGGITQSPKYLFRKEGQNVTLSCEQNLNHDAMYWYRQDPGQGLRLIYYSQIVNDFQKGDIAEGYSVSREKKESFPLTVTSAQKNPTAFYLCASTLTQAMNTEAFFGQGTRLTVV.